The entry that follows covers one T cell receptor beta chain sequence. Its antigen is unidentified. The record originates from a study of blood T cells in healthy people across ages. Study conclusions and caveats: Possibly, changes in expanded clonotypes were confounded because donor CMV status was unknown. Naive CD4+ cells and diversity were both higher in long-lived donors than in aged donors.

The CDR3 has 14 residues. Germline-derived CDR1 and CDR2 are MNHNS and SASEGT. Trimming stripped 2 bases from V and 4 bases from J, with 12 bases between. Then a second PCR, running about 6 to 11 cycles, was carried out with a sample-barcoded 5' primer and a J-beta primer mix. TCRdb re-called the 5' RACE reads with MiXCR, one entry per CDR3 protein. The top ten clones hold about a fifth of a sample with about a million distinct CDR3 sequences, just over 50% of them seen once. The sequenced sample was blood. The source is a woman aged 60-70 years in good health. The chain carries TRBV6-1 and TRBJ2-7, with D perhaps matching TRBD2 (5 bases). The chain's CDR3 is CASSENGLWYEQYF. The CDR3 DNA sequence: TGTGCCAGCAGTGAAAACGGACTTTGGTACGAGCAGTACTTC.